Shown below are 17 T cell receptor beta chains from a single sample sequenced in a study of shared clonotypes between healthy human individuals. Libraries were prepared by immunoSEQ multiplex PCR; TCRdb keeps only in-frame clonotypes and omits some of them. The repertoire includes 2 million to 2.5 million clones, approximately 94% of them detected once, and 0.1% to 0.15% sits in the top ten. Sequencing was performed on naive CD4+ T cells sorted from blood. The subset: CD45RA+ positively selected. These receptors all come from a man younger than 30 in good health.

A remark on this clone: This CDR3 is also generated by other DNA sequences in the sample. The rearrangement uses TRBV19 and TRBJ1-2; D unresolved. Germline-derived CDR1 and CDR2 are LNHDA and SQIVND (reference sequence). V gave up 3 bases and J gave up 0 bases, with 8 bases separating them. The length of the CDR3 is 14 residues. In DNA, the CDR3 is TGTGCCAGTAGTATTTCAGTAGCTAACTATGGCTACACCTTC. It yields the protein CASSISVANYGYTF.

V and J are TRBV28 and TRBJ2-2; the D gene could be TRBD1 or TRBD2 (5 bases each). CDR1 MDHEN and CDR2 SYDVKM come from the germline V gene. Trimming shortened V by 6 bases and J by 6 bases, and 14 bases separated the two germline ends. The CDR3 runs to 14 residues. The chain's CDR3 is CASRAGTLAGELFF. The CDR3 coding sequence is TGTGCCAGCAGGGCAGGGACGTTGGCCGGGGAGCTGTTTTTT.

The chain uses TRBV15 and TRBJ1-2, with TRBD1 as a possible D gene (6 bases). The CDR3 consists of 16 residues. With 1 base removed from V and 6 bases from J, the gap between germline ends came to 18 bases. Germline CDR1 and CDR2: LNHNV and YYDKDF (reference sequence). CDR3 protein: CATSRGTGIIVNGYTF. CDR3 nucleotides: TGTGCCACCAGCAGAGGTACAGGGATCATCGTGAATGGCTACACCTTC.

This rearrangement joins TRBV5-1 to TRBJ1-6; D unclear. The germline CDR1 and CDR2 sequences are SGHRS and YFSETQ. The length of the CDR3 is 14 residues. With 4 bases removed from V and 10 bases from J, the gap between germline ends came to 15 bases. The CDR3, as DNA: TGCGCCAGCAGCCGCGGTTCAGAAAACTCACCCCTCCACTTT. The encoded protein is CASSRGSENSPLHF. Together with reference TRBV5-1 and TRBJ1-6, the CDR3 gives the full variable domain: KAGVTQTPRYLIKTRGQQVTLSCSPISGHRSVSWYQQTPGQGLQFLFEYFSETQRNKGNFPGRFSGRQFSNSRSEMNVSTLELGDSALYLCASSRGSENSPLHFGNGTRLTVT.

The J gene is TRBJ2-5, the V gene TRBV5-1, with D possibly being TRBD1 (7 bases). CDR1 is SGHRS and CDR2 is YFSETQ in the germline V gene. The CDR3 loop spans 13 amino acids. Trimming shortened V by 6 bases and J by 5 bases, and 14 bases separated the two germline ends. CDR3: CASTQGGRETQYF. DNA for the CDR3: TGCGCCAGCACCCAGGGGGGCAGGGAGACCCAGTACTTC.

The V gene is TRBV19, the J gene TRBJ2-5; D is unresolved. The CDR3 length is 14 residues. The ends were cut back, 5 bases at V and 4 bases at J, with 14 bases in the middle. Per the germline V gene, CDR1 is LNHDA and CDR2 is SQIVND (reference sequence). The CDR3 coding sequence is TGTGCCAGTAGTCCCGGATTTATTCGAGAGACCCAGTACTTC. Translated, it gives CASSPGFIRETQYF.

J is TRBJ1-1 and V is TRBV5-1, with D perhaps TRBD1 (5 bases). Germline CDR1 is SGHRS and CDR2 is YFSETQ. The V end lost 3 bases, the J end lost 5 bases, and 11 bases lay between the germline ends. This CDR3 has 13 residues. This CDR3 reads CASSSRGETEAFF. For the CDR3, the DNA is TGCGCCAGCAGCTCAAGAGGGGAGACTGAAGCTTTCTTT. Together with reference TRBV5-1 and TRBJ1-1, the CDR3 gives the full variable domain: KAGVTQTPRYLIKTRGQQVTLSCSPISGHRSVSWYQQTPGQGLQFLFEYFSETQRNKGNFPGRFSGRQFSNSRSEMNVSTLELGDSALYLCASSSRGETEAFFGQGTRLTVV.

The rearrangement uses TRBV29-1 and TRBJ1-1; D may be TRBD1 (5 bases). V shed 6 bases and J shed 0 bases, with 11 bases lying between them. The V gene's germline CDR1 is SQVTM and CDR2 ANQGSEA. The CDR3 is 13 residues long. As DNA, the CDR3 is TGCAGCGTCGTCGCGGGGCTGAACACTGAAGCTTTCTTT. It yields the protein CSVVAGLNTEAFF. Supplemented by reference TRBV29-1 and TRBJ1-1, the full variable domain reads SAVISQKPSRDICQRGTSLTIQCQVDSQVTMMFWYRQQPGQSLTLIATANQGSEATYESGFVIDKFPISRPNLTFSTLTVSNMSPEDSSIYLCSVVAGLNTEAFFGQGTRLTVV.

The chain combines TRBV7-2 with TRBJ2-1, with TRBD2 identical over 10 bases. This CDR3 has 16 amino acids. The V gene end was trimmed by 2 bases and the J gene end by 2 bases; junction bases not matched to a gene: 3. Germline assignment: CDR1 SGHTA and CDR2 FQGNSA. The CDR3 here is CASSLTSGGAYNEQFF. The CDR3 DNA reads TGTGCCAGCAGCTTAACAAGCGGGGGGGCCTACAATGAGCAGTTCTTC.

This clone came up once. V usage is TRBV4-1 and J usage is TRBJ2-7; D possibly uses TRBD1 or TRBD2 (5 bases each). V lost 3 bases to trimming and J lost 6 bases, with 9 bases between them. CDR3 length: 12 residues. Germline CDR1 reads MGHRA; CDR2 reads YSYEKL. Here the CDR3 reads CASSHGTREQYF. CDR3 nucleotides: TGCGCCAGCAGCCACGGGACGCGCGAGCAGTACTTC.

The chain combines TRBV28 with TRBJ1-5; 7 bases map to TRBD1. Germline V gives CDR1 MDHEN, CDR2 SYDVKM. Trimming at V came to 5 bases and at J to 3 bases, leaving 4 bases not matched to a gene. This CDR3 is 14 amino acids long. The CDR3, as DNA: TGTGCCAGCAGTCTTGGACAGGACAATCAGCCCCAGCATTTT. Its translation is CASSLGQDNQPQHF.

The chain links TRBV6-1 to TRBJ1-3, with a tentative D call TRBD1 (5 bases). The CDR3 is 21 residues long. V shed 0 bases and J shed 0 bases, with 24 bases lying between them. The V gene's germline CDR1 is MNHNS and CDR2 SASEGT. This CDR3 is CASSEALPGRVGADSGNTIYF. Written as DNA, the CDR3 is TGTGCCAGCAGTGAAGCGCTTCCGGGGAGGGTAGGGGCAGACTCTGGAAACACCATATATTTT.

This clone was observed once. The chain uses TRBV27 and TRBJ1-4, with 8 bases lining up with TRBD1. Germline loops: CDR1 MNHEY, CDR2 SMNVEV (reference sequence). CDR3 length: 14 residues. V lost 6 bases and J lost 5; bases outside the gene matches: 5. Here the CDR3 DNA reads TGTGCCAGCAGCCCGGGACAGGCGAATGAAAAACTGTTTTTT. Amino acid sequence: CASSPGQANEKLFF.

This chain uses TRBV5-1 with TRBJ2-3, with D perhaps matching TRBD1 or TRBD2 (5 bases each). The length of the CDR3 is 15 residues. Germline values: CDR1 SGHRS, CDR2 YFSETQ. Trimming shortened V by 2 bases and J by 3 bases, and 13 bases separated the two germline ends. This chain's CDR3 is CASSFGTLRTDTQYF. The CDR3 DNA sequence: TGCGCCAGCAGCTTCGGGACCTTACGGACAGATACGCAGTATTTT.

Only one count was recorded for this clone. This chain uses TRBV28 with TRBJ1-1; D is possibly TRBD1 (5 bases). Trimming removed 4 bases at V and 10 bases at J, with 16 bases between. The length of the CDR3 is 13 residues. The germline V gene encodes CDR1 MDHEN and CDR2 SYDVKM. In DNA, the CDR3 is TGTGCCAGCAGTTCGACAGCTAGCGTAGGAGCTTTCTTT. As protein: CASSSTASVGAFF.

This clone has only a few counts. The chain links TRBV30 to TRBJ1-1, with D possibly matching TRBD1 (5 bases). CDR1 is GTSNPN and CDR2 is SVGIG in the germline V gene (reference sequence). Trimming left V 4 bases short and J 4 bases short, with 13 bases between. The CDR3 has 13 residues. The CDR3 DNA reads as TGTGCCTGGAATAACCAGGGAGGCACTGAAGCTTTCTTT. Its translation: CAWNNQGGTEAFF.

The chain employs TRBV5-4 and TRBJ1-4; weak D call: TRBD1 (5 bases). This CDR3 is 13 amino acids long. Trimming shortened V by 7 bases and J by 14 bases, and 21 bases separated the two germline ends. CDR1 and CDR2 (germline): SGHNT, YYREEE (reference sequence). The CDR3, as DNA: TGTGCCAGCTCACTTGACTCAGGGTTGAACCTGTTTTTT. Its translation: CASSLDSGLNLFF.